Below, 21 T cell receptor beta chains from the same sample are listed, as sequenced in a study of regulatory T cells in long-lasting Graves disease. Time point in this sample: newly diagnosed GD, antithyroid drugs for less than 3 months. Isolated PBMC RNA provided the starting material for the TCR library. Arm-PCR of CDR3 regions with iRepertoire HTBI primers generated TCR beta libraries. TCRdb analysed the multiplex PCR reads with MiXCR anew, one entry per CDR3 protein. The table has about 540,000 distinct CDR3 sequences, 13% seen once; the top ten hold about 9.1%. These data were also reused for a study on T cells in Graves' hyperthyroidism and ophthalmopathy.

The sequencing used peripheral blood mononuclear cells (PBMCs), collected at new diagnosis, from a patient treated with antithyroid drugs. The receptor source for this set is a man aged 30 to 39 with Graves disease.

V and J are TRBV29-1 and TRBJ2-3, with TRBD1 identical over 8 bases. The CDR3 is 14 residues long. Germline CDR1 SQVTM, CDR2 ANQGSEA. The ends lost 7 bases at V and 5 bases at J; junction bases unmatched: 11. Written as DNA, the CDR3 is TGCAGCGCCCGCCGGACAGGGTCCGAAGATACGCAGTATTTT. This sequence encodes CSARRTGSEDTQYF.

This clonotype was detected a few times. CDR3 bases: TGTGCCAGCTCGCAAGCGGTTGGCAAGGCCGTTTCCTACGAGCAGTACTTC. Amino acids: CASSQAVGKAVSYEQYF. The rearrangement uses TRBV18 and TRBJ2-7; possible D gene TRBD2, 5 bases. This CDR3 has 17 amino acids. Trimming took 6 bases from V and 1 from J, leaving 22 bases between them. CDR1 is KGHSH and CDR2 is LQKENI in the germline V gene.

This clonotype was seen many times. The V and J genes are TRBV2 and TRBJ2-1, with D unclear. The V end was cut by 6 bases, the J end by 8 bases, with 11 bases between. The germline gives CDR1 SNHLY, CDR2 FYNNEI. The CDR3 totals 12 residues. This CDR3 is CASRPQMDEQFF. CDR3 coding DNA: TGTGCCAGCAGGCCCCAGATGGATGAGCAGTTCTTC.

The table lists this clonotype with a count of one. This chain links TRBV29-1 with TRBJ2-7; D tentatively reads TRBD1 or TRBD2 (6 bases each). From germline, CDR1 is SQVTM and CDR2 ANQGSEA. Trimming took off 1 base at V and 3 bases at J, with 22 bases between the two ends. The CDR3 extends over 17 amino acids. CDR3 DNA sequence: TGCAGCGTTGAAGGCGGGCGGGACAACTTAGGGCACTACGAGCAGTACTTC. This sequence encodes CSVEGGRDNLGHYEQYF.

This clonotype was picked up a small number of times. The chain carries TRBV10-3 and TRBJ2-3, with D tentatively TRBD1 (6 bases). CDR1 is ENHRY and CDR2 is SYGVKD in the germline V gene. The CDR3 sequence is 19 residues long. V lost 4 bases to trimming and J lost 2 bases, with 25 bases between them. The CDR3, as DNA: TGTGCCATCAGTGTTTGGGAAGAACAGGGTCGGGACAACACAGATACGCAGTATTTT. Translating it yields CAISVWEEQGRDNTDTQYF.

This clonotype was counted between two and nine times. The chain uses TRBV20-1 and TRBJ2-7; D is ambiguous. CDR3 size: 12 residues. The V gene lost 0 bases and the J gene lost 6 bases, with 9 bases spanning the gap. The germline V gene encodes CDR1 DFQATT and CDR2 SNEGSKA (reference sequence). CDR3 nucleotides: TGCAGTGCTAGAGATTGGTTCGCCGAGCAGTACTTC. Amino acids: CSARDWFAEQYF.

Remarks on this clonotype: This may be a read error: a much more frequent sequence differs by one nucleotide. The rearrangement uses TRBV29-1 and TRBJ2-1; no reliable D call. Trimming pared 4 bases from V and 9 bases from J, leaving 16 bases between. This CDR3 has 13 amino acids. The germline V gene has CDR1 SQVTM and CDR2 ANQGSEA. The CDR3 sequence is CSVVTVLTGEQFF. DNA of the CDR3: TGCAGCGTTGTGACGGTATTGACGGGTGAGCAGTTCTTC.

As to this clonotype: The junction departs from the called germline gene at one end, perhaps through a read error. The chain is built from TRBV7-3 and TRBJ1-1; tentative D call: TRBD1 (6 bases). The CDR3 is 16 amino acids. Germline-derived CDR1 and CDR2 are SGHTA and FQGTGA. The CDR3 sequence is CASSRGAGAGNTEAFF. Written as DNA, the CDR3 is TGCGCCAGCAGCCGGGGGGCGGGGGCGGGGAACACTGAAGCTTTCTTT.

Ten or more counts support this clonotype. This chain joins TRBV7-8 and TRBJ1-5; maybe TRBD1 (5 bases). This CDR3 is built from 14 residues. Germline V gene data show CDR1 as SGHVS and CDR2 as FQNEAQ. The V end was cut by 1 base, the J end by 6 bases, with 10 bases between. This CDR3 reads CASSLDVGAQPQHF. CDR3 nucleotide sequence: TGTGCCAGCAGCTTAGACGTAGGGGCTCAGCCCCAGCATTTT.

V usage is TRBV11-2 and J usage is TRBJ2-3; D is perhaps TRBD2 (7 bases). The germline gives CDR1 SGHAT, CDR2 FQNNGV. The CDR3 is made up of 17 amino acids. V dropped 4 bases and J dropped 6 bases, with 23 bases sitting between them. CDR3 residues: CASSSGALASPWDTQYF. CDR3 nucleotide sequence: TGTGCCAGCAGCTCAGGGGCACTAGCGAGTCCATGGGATACGCAGTATTTT. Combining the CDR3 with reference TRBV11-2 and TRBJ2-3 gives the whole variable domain EAGVAQSPRYKIIEKRQSVAFWCNPISGHATLYWYQQILGQGPKLLIQFQNNGVVDDSQLPKDRFSAERLKGVDSTLKIQPAKLEDSAVYLCASSSGALASPWDTQYFGPGTRLTVL.

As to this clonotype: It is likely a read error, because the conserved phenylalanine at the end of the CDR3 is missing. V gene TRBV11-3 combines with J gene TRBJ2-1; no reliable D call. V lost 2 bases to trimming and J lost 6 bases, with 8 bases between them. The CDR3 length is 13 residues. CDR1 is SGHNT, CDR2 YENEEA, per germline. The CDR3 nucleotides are TGTGCCAGCAGCTTAACGGGCGGCAATGAGCAGTTCCTC. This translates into CASSLTGGNEQFL.

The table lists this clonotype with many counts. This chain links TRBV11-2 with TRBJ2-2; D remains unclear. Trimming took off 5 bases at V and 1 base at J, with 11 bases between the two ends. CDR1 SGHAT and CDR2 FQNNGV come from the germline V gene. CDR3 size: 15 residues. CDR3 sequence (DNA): TGTGCCAGCAGCCCCTGGGGATGGAACACCGGGGAGCTGTTTTTT. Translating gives CASSPWGWNTGELFF.

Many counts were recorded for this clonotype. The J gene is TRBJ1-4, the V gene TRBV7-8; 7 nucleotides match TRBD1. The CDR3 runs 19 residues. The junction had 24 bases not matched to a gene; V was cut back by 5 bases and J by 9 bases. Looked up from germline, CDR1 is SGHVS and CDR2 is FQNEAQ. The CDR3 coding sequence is TGTGCCAGCAGCAGCCGCACAGGGGCCCTATCCCGATCTGGGCAAAAACTGTTTTTT. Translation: CASSSRTGALSRSGQKLFF.

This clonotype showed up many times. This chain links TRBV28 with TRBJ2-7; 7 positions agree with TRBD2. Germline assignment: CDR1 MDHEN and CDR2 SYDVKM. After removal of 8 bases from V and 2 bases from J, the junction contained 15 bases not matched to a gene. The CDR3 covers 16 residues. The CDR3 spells CASRHGRGSVTYEQYF. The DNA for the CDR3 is TGTGCCAGCCGCCATGGGCGCGGGAGCGTTACCTACGAGCAGTACTTC.

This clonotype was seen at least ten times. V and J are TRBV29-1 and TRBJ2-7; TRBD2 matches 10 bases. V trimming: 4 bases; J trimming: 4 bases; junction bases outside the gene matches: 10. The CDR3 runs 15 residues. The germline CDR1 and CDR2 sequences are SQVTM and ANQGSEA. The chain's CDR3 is CSVGTSGFGLYEQYF. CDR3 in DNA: TGCAGCGTTGGGACTAGCGGCTTTGGACTATACGAGCAGTACTTC.

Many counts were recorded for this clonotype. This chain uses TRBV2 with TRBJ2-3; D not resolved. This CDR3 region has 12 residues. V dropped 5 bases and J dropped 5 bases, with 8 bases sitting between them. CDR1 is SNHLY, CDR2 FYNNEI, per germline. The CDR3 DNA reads TGTGCCAGCAGTTGGACGAAAGATACGCAGTATTTT. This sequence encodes CASSWTKDTQYF. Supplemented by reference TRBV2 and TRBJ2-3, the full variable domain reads EPEVTQTPSHQVTQMGQEVILRCVPISNHLYFYWYRQILGQKVEFLVSFYNNEISEKSEIFDDQFSVERPDGSNFTLKIRSTKLEDSAMYFCASSWTKDTQYFGPGTRLTVL.

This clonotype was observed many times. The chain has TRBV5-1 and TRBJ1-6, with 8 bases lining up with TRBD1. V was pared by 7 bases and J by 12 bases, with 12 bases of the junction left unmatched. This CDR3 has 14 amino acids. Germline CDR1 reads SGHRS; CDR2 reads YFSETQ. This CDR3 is CASRTGTGVGPLHF. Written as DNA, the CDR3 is TGCGCCAGCCGAACCGGGACAGGAGTTGGACCCCTCCACTTT.

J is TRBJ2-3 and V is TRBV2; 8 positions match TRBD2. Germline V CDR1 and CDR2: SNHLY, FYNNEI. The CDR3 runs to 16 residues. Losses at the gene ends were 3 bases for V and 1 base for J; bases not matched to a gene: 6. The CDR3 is CASSDERGHGTDTQYF. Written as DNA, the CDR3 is TGTGCCAGCAGTGACGAGCGGGGGCATGGCACAGATACGCAGTATTTT.

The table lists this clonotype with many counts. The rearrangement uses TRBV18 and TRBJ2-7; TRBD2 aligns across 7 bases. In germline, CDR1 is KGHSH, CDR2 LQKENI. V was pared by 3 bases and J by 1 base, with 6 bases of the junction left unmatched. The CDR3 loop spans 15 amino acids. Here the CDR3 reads CASSPRLAKSYEQYF. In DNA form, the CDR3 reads TGTGCCAGCTCACCCCGACTAGCCAAATCCTACGAGCAGTACTTC. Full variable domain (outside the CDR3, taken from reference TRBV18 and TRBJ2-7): NAGVMQNPRHLVRRRGQEARLRCSPMKGHSHVYWYRQLPEEGLKFMVYLQKENIIDESGMPKERFSAEFPKEGPSILRIQQVVRGDSAAYFCASSPRLAKSYEQYFGPGTRLTVT.

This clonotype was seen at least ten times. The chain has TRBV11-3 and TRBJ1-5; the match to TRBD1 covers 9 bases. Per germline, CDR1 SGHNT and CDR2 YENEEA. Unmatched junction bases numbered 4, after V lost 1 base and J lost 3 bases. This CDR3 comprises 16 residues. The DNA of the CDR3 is TGTGCCAGCAGCTTAGCAGGACAGGGGTTCAATCAGCCCCAGCATTTT. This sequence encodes CASSLAGQGFNQPQHF. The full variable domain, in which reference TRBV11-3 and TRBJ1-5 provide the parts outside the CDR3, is EAGVVQSPRYKIIEKKQPVAFWCNPISGHNTLYWYLQNLGQGPELLIRYENEEAVDDSQLPKDRFSAERLKGVDSTLKIQPAELGDSAVYLCASSLAGQGFNQPQHFGDGTRLSIL.

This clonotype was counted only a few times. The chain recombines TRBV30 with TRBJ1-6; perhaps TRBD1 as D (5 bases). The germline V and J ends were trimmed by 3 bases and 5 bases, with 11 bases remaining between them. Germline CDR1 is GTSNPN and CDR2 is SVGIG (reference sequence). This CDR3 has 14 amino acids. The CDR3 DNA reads TGTGCCTGGAGCACAGGAGTTAATAATTCACCCCTCCACTTT. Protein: CAWSTGVNNSPLHF.